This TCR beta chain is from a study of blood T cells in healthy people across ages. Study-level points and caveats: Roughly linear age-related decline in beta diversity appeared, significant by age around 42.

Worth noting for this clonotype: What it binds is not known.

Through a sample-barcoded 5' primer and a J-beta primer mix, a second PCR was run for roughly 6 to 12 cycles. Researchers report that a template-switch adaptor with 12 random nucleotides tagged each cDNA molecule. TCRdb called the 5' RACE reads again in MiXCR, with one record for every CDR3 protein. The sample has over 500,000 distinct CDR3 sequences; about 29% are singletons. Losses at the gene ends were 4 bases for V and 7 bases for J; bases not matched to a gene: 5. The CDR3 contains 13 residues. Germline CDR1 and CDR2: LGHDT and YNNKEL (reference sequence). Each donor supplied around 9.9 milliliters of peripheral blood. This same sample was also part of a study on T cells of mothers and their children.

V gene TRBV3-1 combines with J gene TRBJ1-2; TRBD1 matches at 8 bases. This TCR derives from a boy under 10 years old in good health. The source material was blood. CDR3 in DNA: TGTGCCAGCAGCCGAGGGACAGGACGTGGCTACACCTTC. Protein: CASSRGTGRGYTF.